This T cell receptor (beta chain) derives from a study of a mutant IDH1 vaccine in newly diagnosed glioma. Turning to the study itself: Vaccines were first given 4-6 weeks after radiotherapy alone, or with temozolomide cycles. Previous treatment comprised radiotherapy, temozolomide, or both, mostly both.

Method: immunoSEQ multiplex PCR; TCRdb's copy keeps in-frame clones and lacks some. The table lists 110,000 or so clones, 90% of them singletons. Time point specified: week 11, during vaccination. Every vaccine dose comprised 300 ug of mutant IDH1 20-mer peptide plus topical imiquimod. Donors had new IDH1-mutant astrocytomas of WHO grade 3 or 4 (ATRX-lost). This clone was counted a single time. Its antigen is unknown. Trimming removed 0 bases at V and 3 bases at J, with 4 bases between. Germline loops: CDR1 MNHEY, CDR2 SMNVEV (reference sequence). This CDR3 comprises 13 residues. The source material was PBMCs, sampled from a glioma patient whose treatment included an IDH1 peptide vaccine. The V and J genes are TRBV27 and TRBJ2-3; D is uncertain. The sequence came from a woman in her fifties or sixties with glioma. CDR3 protein: CASSLSSTDTQYF. CDR3 sequence (DNA): TGTGCCAGCAGTTTATCATCGACAGATACGCAGTATTTT.